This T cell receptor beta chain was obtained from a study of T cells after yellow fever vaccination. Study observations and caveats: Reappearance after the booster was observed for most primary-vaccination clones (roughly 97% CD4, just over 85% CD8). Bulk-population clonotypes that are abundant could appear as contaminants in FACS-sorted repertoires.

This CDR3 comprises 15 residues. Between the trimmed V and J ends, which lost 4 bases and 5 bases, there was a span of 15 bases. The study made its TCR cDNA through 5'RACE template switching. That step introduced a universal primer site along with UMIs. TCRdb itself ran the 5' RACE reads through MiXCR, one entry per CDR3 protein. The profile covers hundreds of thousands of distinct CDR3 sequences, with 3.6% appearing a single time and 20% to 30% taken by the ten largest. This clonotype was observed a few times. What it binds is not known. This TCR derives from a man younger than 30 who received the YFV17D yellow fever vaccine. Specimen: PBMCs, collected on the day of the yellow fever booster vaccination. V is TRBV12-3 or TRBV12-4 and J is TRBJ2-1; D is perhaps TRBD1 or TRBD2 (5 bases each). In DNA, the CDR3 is TGTGCCAGCAGTTCCCGGGGCGTGGGGCACAATGAGCAGTTCTTC. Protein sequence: CASSSRGVGHNEQFF.